The next 26 T cell receptor beta chains were all read from a single sample in a study of blood T cell repertoires in COVID-19. Profiled with immunoSEQ multiplex PCR; TCRdb holds only in-frame clones, not every one. The table lists fewer than 120,000 clones, about 75% of them singletons. Input material: peripheral blood. Every receptor here comes from an elderly woman with active or convalescent COVID-19.

This clone was observed many times. The chain combines TRBV27 with TRBJ2-2, with a possible D match to TRBD1 (5 bases). With 6 bases removed from V and 4 bases from J, the gap between germline ends came to 9 bases. The CDR3 spans 13 residues. Germline CDR1 reads MNHEY; CDR2 reads SMNVEV (reference sequence). CDR3: CASSPGSTGELFF. The CDR3 region has the DNA TGTGCCAGCAGCCCAGGGTCCACCGGGGAGCTGTTTTTT.

The rearrangement joins TRBV5-5 to TRBJ2-7; maybe TRBD1 (5 bases). Trimming stripped 4 bases from V and 6 bases from J, with 14 bases between. Germline V gene sequence: CDR1 SGHKS, CDR2 YYEKEE (reference sequence). The CDR3 has 13 residues. The CDR3 nucleotides read TGTGCCAGCAGCCTTCCGGACACGACCGAGCAGTACTTC. This codes for CASSLPDTTEQYF.

The V and J genes are TRBV5-4 and TRBJ2-4; D possibly corresponds to TRBD1 (5 bases). The CDR3 has 16 residues. With 0 bases removed from V and 2 bases from J, the gap between germline ends came to 12 bases. Germline V gene data show CDR1 as SGHNT and CDR2 as YYREEE (reference sequence). CDR3 in DNA: TGTGCCAGCAGCTTGGCAGGGATAGTGACCAAAAACATTCAGTACTTC. This encodes CASSLAGIVTKNIQYF.

CDR3 sequence (DNA): TGTGCCAGCAGCCCAAGGGACTTACACTATGGCTACACCTTC. Protein sequence: CASSPRDLHYGYTF. The genes are TRBV16 and TRBJ1-2; perhaps TRBD1 as D (5 bases). V was pared by 4 bases and J by 3 bases, with 12 bases between. The CDR3 is made up of 14 amino acids. Looked up from germline, CDR1 is KGHSY and CDR2 is FQNENV.

This clone appeared a few times. The chain is built from TRBV30 and TRBJ1-2, with 10 positions matching TRBD1. This CDR3 has 15 amino acids. CDR1 is GTSNPN and CDR2 is SVGIG in the germline V gene (reference sequence). With V trimmed by 1 base and J by 5 bases, 7 bases remained unmatched. The CDR3, as DNA: TGTGCCTGGAGTGCCCTGGGACAGGGGCCGTATGGCTACACCTTC. Translating it yields CAWSALGQGPYGYTF.

V is TRBV11-2 and J is TRBJ2-7; 7 nucleotides match TRBD2. Germline lookup yields CDR1 SGHAT and CDR2 FQNNGV. J was trimmed by 1 base and V by 5 bases; bases with no gene match: 8. This CDR3 comprises 15 residues. The CDR3 region is CASSKTSVRSYEQYF. The DNA of the CDR3 is TGTGCCAGCAGCAAAACTAGCGTTCGTTCCTACGAGCAGTACTTC.

The chain couples TRBV19 to TRBJ1-5; D perhaps matches TRBD1 (6 bases). Germline lookup yields CDR1 LNHDA and CDR2 SQIVND (reference sequence). The germline V and J ends were trimmed by 0 bases and 9 bases, with 12 bases remaining between them. CDR3 length equals 14 residues. CDR3 in DNA: TGTGCCAGTAGTATAGAACAGGGTCCTGGGCCCCAGCATTTT. As protein: CASSIEQGPGPQHF.

This clone has just a few counts. This sequence joins TRBV27 and TRBJ2-2; unclear D gene. Trimming took off 3 bases at V and 7 bases at J, with 6 bases between the two ends. The germline V gene has CDR1 MNHEY and CDR2 SMNVEV (reference sequence). The CDR3 sequence is 12 residues long. This CDR3 is CASSFQHGELFF. The CDR3 region has the DNA TGTGCCAGCAGTTTCCAACACGGGGAGCTGTTTTTT.

V is TRBV4-2 and J is TRBJ1-5; D ambiguous. V was pared by 0 bases and J by 1 base, with 7 bases between. The length of the CDR3 is 15 residues. Germline V gene sequence: CDR1 LGHNA, CDR2 YNFKEQ. CDR3 sequence: CASSQDWRSNQPQHF. For the CDR3, the DNA is TGTGCCAGCAGCCAAGATTGGAGAAGCAATCAGCCCCAGCATTTT.

CDR3: CASSISPLSDRDTGELFF. CDR3 nucleotide sequence: TGTGCCAGCAGTATCTCACCCTTAAGCGACAGAGATACCGGGGAGCTGTTTTTT. The rearrangement links TRBV28 to TRBJ2-2; possible D gene TRBD1, 5 bases. With 5 bases removed from V and 5 bases from J, the gap between germline ends came to 24 bases. Per germline, CDR1 MDHEN and CDR2 SYDVKM. The CDR3 has 18 amino acids.

This clone has just one count. The CDR3, as DNA: TGCAGCGGAAGACTGCAGGGCTCCTACAATGAGCAGTTCTTC. It translates to CSGRLQGSYNEQFF. The gene calls are TRBV29-1 and TRBJ2-1; perhaps TRBD1 as D (5 bases). The germline V gene encodes CDR1 SQVTM and CDR2 ANQGSEA. Trimming removed 7 bases from V and 0 bases from J, with 13 bases in between. CDR3 length: 14 amino acids.

This clone has just a few counts. The chain is built from TRBV6-2 or TRBV6-3 and TRBJ2-7; D gene ambiguous. This CDR3 contains 16 residues. In germline, CDR1 is MNHEY, CDR2 SVGEGT. Trimming stripped 5 bases from V and 4 bases from J, with 21 bases between. The CDR3 sequence: CASSTLPLGVEYEQYF. The DNA for the CDR3 is TGTGCCAGCAGTACCCTCCCCCTTGGAGTCGAGTACGAGCAGTACTTC.

The table lists this clone with a few counts. The chain employs TRBV9 and TRBJ2-3; D gene ambiguous. CDR1 is SGDLS and CDR2 is YYNGEE in the germline V gene. Deletions cut 0 bases from V and 3 bases from J, with 14 bases between. The CDR3 extends over 16 amino acids. The DNA for the CDR3 is TGTGCCAGCAGCGTAGGGTCAAGCGTAAGGACAGATACGCAGTATTTT. As protein: CASSVGSSVRTDTQYF. Filled out from reference TRBV9 and TRBJ2-3, the complete variable domain reads DSGVTQTPKHLITATGQRVTLRCSPRSGDLSVYWYQQSLDQGLQFLIQYYNGEERAKGNILERFSAQQFPDLHSELNLSSLELGDSALYFCASSVGSSVRTDTQYFGPGTRLTVL.

The chain has TRBV7-2 and TRBJ2-7; 10 positions match TRBD2. Germline V lookup: CDR1 SGHTA, CDR2 FQGNSA. This CDR3 comprises 15 residues. Trimming cost V 2 bases and J 4 bases; bases outside gene matches: 5. CDR3 nucleotides: TGTGCCAGCAGCTTACTAGCGGGAGAAATATACGAGCAGTACTTC. This translates into CASSLLAGEIYEQYF.

The chain recombines TRBV2 with TRBJ2-5; maybe TRBD2 (6 bases). V lost 8 bases and J lost 5, with 15 bases in between. CDR1 and CDR2 from the germline V gene are SNHLY and FYNNEI. CDR3 length equals 13 residues. The DNA for the CDR3 is TGTGCCAGCGGTCAGCGGGTTAGGGAGACCCAGTACTTC. Translating gives CASGQRVRETQYF.

The CDR3 DNA sequence: TGCGCCAGCAGCTTGGCGGCTAGCGGGATATACAATGAGCAGTTCTTC. Its translation is CASSLAASGIYNEQFF. This rearrangement joins TRBV5-1 to TRBJ2-1, with 9 bases that match TRBD2. The CDR3 runs 16 residues. Germline-derived CDR1 and CDR2 are SGHRS and YFSETQ. The J segment lost 4 bases and the V segment lost 0 bases, leaving 5 bases of the junction unmatched.

The J gene is TRBJ2-1, the V gene TRBV7-9; TRBD2 aligns across 11 bases. J was trimmed by 6 bases and V by 0 bases; bases with no gene match: 4. The CDR3 is made up of 16 amino acids. Germline V gene data show CDR1 as SEHNR and CDR2 as FQNEAQ (reference sequence). Here the CDR3 reads CASSLATSGSSNEQFF. The CDR3 DNA follows: TGTGCCAGCAGCTTAGCAACTAGCGGGAGTAGCAATGAGCAGTTCTTC.

V gene TRBV30 combines with J gene TRBJ2-5; 13 bases match TRBD2. The germline gives CDR1 GTSNPN, CDR2 SVGIG (reference sequence). The J segment lost 5 bases and the V segment lost 2 bases, leaving 8 bases of the junction unmatched. This CDR3 has 16 residues. Written as DNA, the CDR3 is TGTGCCTGGAGTAAACTAGCGGGAGGGCCAGGGGAGACCCAGTACTTC. It yields the protein CAWSKLAGGPGETQYF.

The chain recombines TRBV29-1 with TRBJ2-3, with D uncertain. V gave up 1 base and J gave up 2 bases, with 4 bases separating them. The CDR3 runs 12 residues. CDR1 and CDR2 from the germline V gene are SQVTM and ANQGSEA. The DNA for the CDR3 is TGCAGCGTTGAAGCCTCCACAGATACGCAGTATTTT. Translated, it gives CSVEASTDTQYF.

V gene TRBV24-1 combines with J gene TRBJ2-1; the match to TRBD2 covers 7 bases. V trimming: 9 bases; J trimming: 3 bases; junction bases outside the gene matches: 4. This CDR3 has 13 amino acids. Germline lookup yields CDR1 KGHDR and CDR2 SFDVKD. The CDR3: CATAPGGYNEQFF. The CDR3 bases are TGTGCCACCGCACCGGGGGGCTACAATGAGCAGTTCTTC.

The V call is TRBV6-2 or TRBV6-3, the J call TRBJ2-7; 11 nucleotides align to TRBD2. The CDR3 is made up of 17 amino acids. Looked up from germline, CDR1 is MNHEY and CDR2 is SVGEGT. The ends lost 5 bases at V and 3 bases at J; junction bases unmatched: 12. The CDR3 sequence: CASSRNPRLAGYYEQYF. Here the CDR3 DNA reads TGTGCCAGCAGTCGCAACCCTCGACTAGCGGGGTACTACGAGCAGTACTTC.

This clone showed up many times. The gene calls are TRBV6-6 and TRBJ1-1, with 8 bases aligning to TRBD1. This CDR3 comprises 15 residues. Looked up from germline, CDR1 is MNHNY and CDR2 is SVGAGI (reference sequence). V lost 2 bases, J lost 4 bases, and 6 bases stayed unmatched. CDR3 coding DNA: TGTGCCAGCAGTTACGTACAGGGGGGTGGCACTGAAGCTTTCTTT. It codes for CASSYVQGGGTEAFF.

The chain couples TRBV15 to TRBJ2-1, with D possibly matching TRBD2 (6 bases). Germline assignment: CDR1 LNHNV and CDR2 YYDKDF (reference sequence). The V gene lost 1 base and the J gene lost 8 bases, with 21 bases spanning the gap. This CDR3 spans 17 amino acids. The CDR3 DNA reads as TGTGCCACCAGCAGAGGAAGTGGGGGGAACTTTTGGGATGAGCAGTTCTTC. Protein: CATSRGSGGNFWDEQFF.

The chain uses TRBV10-3 and TRBJ2-7; D gene uncertain. Germline values: CDR1 ENHRY, CDR2 SYGVKD. CDR3 length equals 15 residues. The V gene lost 2 bases and the J gene lost 0 bases, with 11 bases spanning the gap. In DNA form, the CDR3 reads TGTGCCATCAGTGAGGGTCTAAAAAGCTCCTACGAGCAGTACTTC. This translates into CAISEGLKSSYEQYF.

The rearrangement links TRBV5-4 to TRBJ1-4, with TRBD1 as a possible D gene (5 bases). V lost 0 bases, J lost 6 bases, and 12 bases lay in between. The CDR3 covers 15 residues. Germline CDR1 and CDR2: SGHNT and YYREEE (reference sequence). This CDR3 reads CASSLDGAGYEKLFF. CDR3 DNA sequence: TGTGCCAGCAGCTTGGATGGGGCCGGTTATGAAAAACTGTTTTTT.

CDR3: CASTPRDSRGYTF. Written as DNA, the CDR3 is TGTGCCAGCACCCCACGGGACAGTCGGGGCTACACCTTC. The chain joins TRBV6-5 to TRBJ1-2; 7 nucleotides match TRBD1. CDR1 is MNHEY, CDR2 SVGAGI, per germline. CDR3 length: 13 residues. Losses at the gene ends were 7 bases for V and 8 bases for J; bases not matched to a gene: 10.